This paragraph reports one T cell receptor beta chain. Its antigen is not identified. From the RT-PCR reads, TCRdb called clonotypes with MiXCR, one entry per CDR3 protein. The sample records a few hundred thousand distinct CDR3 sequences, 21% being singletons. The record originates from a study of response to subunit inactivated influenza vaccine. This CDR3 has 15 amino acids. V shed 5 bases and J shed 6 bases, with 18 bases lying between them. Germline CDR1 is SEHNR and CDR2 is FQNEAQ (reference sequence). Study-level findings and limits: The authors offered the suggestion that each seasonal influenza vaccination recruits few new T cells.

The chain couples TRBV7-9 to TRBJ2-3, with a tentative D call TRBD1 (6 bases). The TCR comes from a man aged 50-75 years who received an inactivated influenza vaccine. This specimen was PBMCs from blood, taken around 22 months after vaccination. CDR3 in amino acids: CASSQLTGLGDTQYF. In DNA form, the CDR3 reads TGTGCCAGCAGCCAATTGACAGGTCTGGGTGATACGCAGTATTTT.